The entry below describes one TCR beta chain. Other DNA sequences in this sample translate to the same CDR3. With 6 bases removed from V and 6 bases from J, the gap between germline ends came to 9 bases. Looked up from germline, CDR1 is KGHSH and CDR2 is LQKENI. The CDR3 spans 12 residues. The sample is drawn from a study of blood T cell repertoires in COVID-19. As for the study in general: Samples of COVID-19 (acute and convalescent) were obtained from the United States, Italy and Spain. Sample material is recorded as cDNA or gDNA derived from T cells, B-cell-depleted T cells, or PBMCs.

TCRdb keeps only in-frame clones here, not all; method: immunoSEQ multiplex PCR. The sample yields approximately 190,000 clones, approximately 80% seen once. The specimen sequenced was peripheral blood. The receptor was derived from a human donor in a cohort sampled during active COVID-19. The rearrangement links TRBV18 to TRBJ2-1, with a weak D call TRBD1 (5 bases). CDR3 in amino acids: CASSPQGNEQFF. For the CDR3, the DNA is TGTGCCAGCTCGCCCCAGGGCAATGAGCAGTTCTTC.